A single sample gave rise to the 7 T cell receptor beta chains below, sequenced in a study of T-cell reconstitution after alpha-beta-depleted transplantation in children (TCRdb year 2016). The treatment or condition label corresponds to: allogeneic hematopoietic cell transplantation with graft depleted of TCRalphabeta T cells and CD19 B cells. The receptor library was made with PCR. The instrument was an Illumina HiSeq 2500. TCR libraries were prepared with molecular barcoding, using unique molecular identifiers to normalize TCRbeta repertoire quantification. Using fastp at Q25 and MiXCR, TCRdb reprocessed the public reads and kept productive beta chains. Rows are unified per CDR3 protein, each entry keeping the most common DNA and genes. Counted in this sample were nearly 250,000 distinct CDR3 sequences; just under 8.5% of them appeared once. The ten largest clones add up to almost 6.5% of the sample.

The sequencing used PBMCs, mostly from graft donor cells, collected 180 days after TCRalphabeta/CD19-depleted stem cell transplant. These TCRs come from a male patient under 18 who had a stem cell transplant for acute lymphoblastic leukemia, so the T cells may come from the graft donor.

This clonotype turned up a few times. The V and J genes are TRBV23-1 and TRBJ2-7, with TRBD2 matching 11 bases. TRBV23-1 is flagged as an ORF with uncertain function. This CDR3 has 21 amino acids. Trimming at V came to 0 bases and at J to 3 bases, leaving 19 bases not matched to a gene. The CDR3 DNA follows: TGCGCCAGCAGTCAATCGTCCGCCGGACTAGCGGGCTGGGAGGGGTACTACGAGCAGTACTTC. Translation: CASSQSSAGLAGWEGYYEQYF.

This clonotype was seen repeatedly, ten times or more. The V gene is TRBV18, the J gene TRBJ1-1; no reliable D call. Germline CDR1 is KGHSH and CDR2 is LQKENI. V dropped 3 bases and J dropped 5 bases, with 19 bases sitting between them. CDR3 length: 16 amino acids. The CDR3 reads CASSPRVLDMRTEAFF. CDR3 DNA: TGTGCCAGCTCACCGAGGGTTCTGGATATGAGGACTGAAGCTTTCTTT.

This clonotype was counted at least ten times. This chain uses TRBV20-1 with TRBJ2-3, with 8 bases aligning to TRBD2. CDR1 DFQATT and CDR2 SNEGSKA come from the germline V gene (reference sequence). The CDR3 spans 17 residues. J gave up 2 bases and V 1 base, and 11 bases lay outside the gene matches. The CDR3 sequence: CSARVRGGSFLTDTQYF. The CDR3 DNA reads as TGCAGTGCTAGAGTCCGGGGGGGCTCCTTCCTCACAGATACGCAGTATTTT.

This clonotype appeared many times. The V gene is TRBV25-1, the J gene TRBJ2-3; D is perhaps TRBD1 or TRBD2 (6 bases each). With 3 bases removed from V and 5 bases from J, the gap between germline ends came to 12 bases. CDR3 size: 14 residues. CDR1 and CDR2 from the germline V gene are MGHDK and SYGVNS. This CDR3 is CASSERDIVDTQYF. The CDR3 DNA is TGTGCCAGCAGTGAGCGGGACATTGTAGATACGCAGTATTTT.

This clonotype has only a few counts. The rearrangement uses TRBV19 and TRBJ2-7, with 7 bases that match TRBD1. The CDR3 totals 15 residues. In germline, CDR1 is LNHDA, CDR2 SQIVND (reference sequence). V lost 5 bases, J lost 3 bases, and 10 bases stayed unmatched. This CDR3 reads CASSGSGTVFYEQYF. In DNA form, the CDR3 reads TGTGCCAGTAGTGGTTCCGGGACAGTGTTCTACGAGCAGTACTTC.

This clonotype was counted at least ten times. This chain connects TRBV5-4 to TRBJ2-6, with no clear D. In germline, CDR1 is SGHNT, CDR2 YYREEE (reference sequence). V dropped 1 base and J dropped 0 bases, with 5 bases sitting between them. The CDR3 is made up of 15 amino acids. The CDR3 loop is CASSLQVSGANVLTF. The CDR3, as DNA: TGTGCCAGCAGCTTGCAGGTCTCTGGGGCCAACGTCCTGACTTTC. The full variable domain, with the rest looked up from reference TRBV5-4 and TRBJ2-6, is ETGVTQSPTHLIKTRGQQVTLRCSSQSGHNTVSWYQQALGQGPQFIFQYYREEENGRGNFPPRFSGLQFPNYSSELNVNALELDDSALYLCASSLQVSGANVLTFGAGSRLTVL.

This clonotype has at least ten counts. This chain connects TRBV7-3 to TRBJ2-3; 13 positions match TRBD2. The CDR3 is 16 residues long. V gave up 5 bases and J gave up 5 bases; unmatched junction bases: 7. Germline CDR1 is SGHTA and CDR2 is FQGTGA. CDR3 bases: TGTGCCAGCAGCCCTCGGGGACTAGCGGGGATAGATACGCAGTATTTT. The encoded protein is CASSPRGLAGIDTQYF.